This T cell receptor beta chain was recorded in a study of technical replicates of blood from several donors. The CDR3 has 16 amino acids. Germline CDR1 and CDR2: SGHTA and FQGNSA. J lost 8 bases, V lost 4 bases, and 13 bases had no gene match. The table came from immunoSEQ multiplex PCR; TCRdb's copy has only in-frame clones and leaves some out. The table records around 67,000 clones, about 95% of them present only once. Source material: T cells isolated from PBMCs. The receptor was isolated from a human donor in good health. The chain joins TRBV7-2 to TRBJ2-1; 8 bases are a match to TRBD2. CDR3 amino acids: CASSSPGLGVHDEQFF. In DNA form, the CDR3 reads TGTGCCAGCAGCTCCCCGGGACTAGGGGTACATGATGAGCAGTTCTTC.